The T cell receptor beta chain described here comes from a study of shared T cell receptors in the human thymus. Trimming took 5 bases from V and 6 from J; bases not matched to a gene: 19. Germline values: CDR1 SGHVS, CDR2 FNYEAQ. This CDR3 spans 18 amino acids. Generated by immunoSEQ multiplex PCR, the TCRdb table keeps only in-frame clones and is missing some. The sample includes about 660,000 clones, about 87% of them seen just once. The same specimen was also included in a second study, on human thymus T cells. That work states: The donor group consisted of healthy Finnish infants who were having corrective surgery for congenital heart defects. Resected material from corrective heart surgery provided the thymus tissue analysed. Both thymic and peripheral blood repertoires showed apparently biased V and J usage. What related research reported was that thymic repertoires overlapped highly among unrelated individuals.

The rearrangement uses TRBV7-6 and TRBJ2-1, with 7 bases fitting TRBD1. Sequenced input: thymocytes. This clonotype originated in a boy less than two years old with a congenital heart defect. CDR3 nucleotides: TGTGCCAGCAGCCGACAGGGAAGGACCTCAGGAAAAGGCAATGAGCAGTTCTTC. Its translation is CASSRQGRTSGKGNEQFF.